A single TCR beta chain is shown here with its context. Germline V CDR1 and CDR2: MNHNY, SVGAGI (reference sequence). V shed 2 bases and J shed 3 bases, with 11 bases lying between them. The CDR3 has 14 residues. Repertoires were generated with immunoSEQ multiplex PCR, while TCRdb's copy carries only in-frame clones and drops some. This sample yields around 70,000 clones, of which about 79% are seen a single time; 0.9% to 1.4% belongs to the top ten. This specimen belongs to a study of OX40 agonist ivuxolimab in advanced cancers. Study-level background: The treatment was a fully human IgG2 OX40 agonist, ivuxolimab.

The chain couples TRBV6-6 to TRBJ2-7, with D tentatively TRBD2 (7 bases). This clonotype originated in an adult with an advanced solid tumor such as melanoma, head and neck, liver or kidney cancer. The material was CD4+ or CD8+ T cells sorted from blood, obtained in a trial of the OX40 agonist ivuxolimab. CDR3 sequence (DNA): TGTGCCAGCAGTTACCCGGGGGGCTTCTACGAGCAGTACTTC. Encoded protein: CASSYPGGFYEQYF.